This TCR beta chain was sequenced for a study of control samples from healthy donors and cancer patients. This table comes from immunoSEQ multiplex PCR, and its TCRdb copy is limited to in-frame clones, with some not included. The sample lists about 180,000 clones, about 92% occurring once. This CDR3 region has 14 residues. The ends were cut back, 1 base at V and 5 bases at J, with 9 bases in the middle. CDR1 is GTSNPN, CDR2 SVGIG, per germline (reference sequence). This TCR was recovered from a man younger than 40 in good health. The chain couples TRBV30 to TRBJ1-6; D may be TRBD1 (5 bases). Sequenced sample: blood. The DNA for the CDR3 is TGTGCCTGGAGTGCGGGGGGAAATAATTCACCCCTCCACTTT. Encoded protein: CAWSAGGNNSPLHF.